The sequence of this TCR beta chain was determined in a study of molecular identifiers for immune sequencing clone quantification. Study-level information: Within a replicate experiment, RNA obtained from either about 20,000 or 100,000 naive CD8 cells was divided into five aliquots, and four of those aliquots were then sequenced.

Germline-derived CDR1 and CDR2 are SGHKS and YYEKEE (reference sequence). This CDR3 has 14 residues. V was shortened by 2 bases and J by 7 bases, with 13 bases between the two germline ends. This clonotype was seen a handful of times. Its antigen is still unknown. MiXCR, run by TCRdb on the PCR reads, gives a single entry per CDR3 protein. The sample has 400,000 to 600,000 distinct CDR3 sequences, over 20% seen once. A CD8+CD4-CCR7+CD45RA+ phenotype served as the sorting definition for naive CD8 T cells. Regarding the study as a whole: Barcode collisions between identical TCR molecules could shrink estimates of highly expanded clone sizes. In naive cells, under 1% of molecules belonged to clones above 20 RNA copies, against over 98% in effector cells.

V is TRBV5-5 and J is TRBJ2-1; D gene uncertain. This clonotype was obtained from a human donor in good health. Some libraries in this study had Jurkat cell RNA spiked in. Sequenced input: naive CD8+ T cells from blood, with Jurkat cell RNA spiked in. This sample's subset: FACS-sorted CD8+CD4-CCR7+CD45RA+ naive T cells. The chain's CDR3 is CASSLVPRRNEQFF. CDR3 nucleotide sequence: TGTGCCAGCAGCTTAGTGCCCCGAAGGAATGAGCAGTTCTTC. Full variable domain (remainder filled in from reference TRBV5-5 and TRBJ2-1): DAGVTQSPTHLIKTRGQQVTLRCSPISGHKSVSWYQQVLGQGPQFIFQYYEKEERGRGNFPDRFSARQFPNYSSELNVNALLLGDSALYLCASSLVPRRNEQFFGPGTRLTVL.